These T cell receptor beta chains were read from a single sample in a study of blood T cell repertoires in COVID-19. Method: immunoSEQ multiplex PCR; TCRdb's copy keeps in-frame clones and lacks some. The sample lists 220,000 or so clones, 80% to 95% occurring once. What was sequenced was peripheral blood. These receptors originate from a man in his sixties with COVID-19, enrolled during active disease. CDR3s include the opening cysteine and the closing phenylalanine or tryptophan. The D gene is left open where the match is weak.

v_call	d_call	j_call	cdr3_nt	cdr3_aa
TRBV28	NA	TRBJ2-1	TGTGCCAGCAGTCCCCCGTACAATGAGCAGTTCTTC	CASSPPYNEQFF
TRBV9	TRBD1	TRBJ2-7	TGTGCCAGCAGCCTAACGGCAGGGGGCTACGAGCAGTACTTC	CASSLTAGGYEQYF
TRBV14	NA	TRBJ1-1	TGTGCCAGCAGCCAAGATTGGGGGGTATACACTGAAGCTTTCTTT	CASSQDWGVYTEAFF
TRBV5-1	NA	TRBJ2-2	TGCGCCAGCAGCTTGGGAAGATCGGACACCGGGGAGCTGTTTTTT	CASSLGRSDTGELFF
TRBV28	TRBD1	TRBJ2-2	TGTGCCAGCAGTACCGACAGGGGGCGTGCCGGGGAGCTGTTTTTT	CASSTDRGRAGELFF
TRBV4-2	TRBD2	TRBJ2-2	TGTGCCAGCAGCCAAGAGCGGACTAGGAACACCGGGGAGCTGTTTTTT	CASSQERTRNTGELFF
TRBV5-1	NA	TRBJ2-7	TGCGCCAGCAGCTTGGGGGACACCTACGAGCAGTACTTC	CASSLGDTYEQYF
TRBV6-6	NA	TRBJ1-6	TGTGCCAGTACGGGGGGAATTGATTCACCCCTCCACTTT	CASTGGIDSPLHF
TRBV6-5	TRBD2	TRBJ2-1	TGTGCCAGCAGTTACTCGAGCGGGAGTATGCACAATGAGCAGTTCTTC	CASSYSSGSMHNEQFF
TRBV18	NA	TRBJ1-5	TGTGCCAGCTCACAGGACAGAAGCAATCAGCCCCAGCATTTT	CASSQDRSNQPQHF
TRBV5-4	TRBD2	TRBJ2-1	TGTGCCAGCAGCTTGGAGGCGTCTAGCGGGGCAGGGAAGTCCTACAATGAGCAGTTCTTC	CASSLEASSGAGKSYNEQFF
TRBV7-8	NA	TRBJ1-1	TGTGCCAGCAGCTTACTCAGAGAGGGCACTGAAGCTTTCTTT	CASSLLREGTEAFF
TRBV18	TRBD1	TRBJ1-2	TGTGCCAGCTCACAGACACAGGGGGCTACCTCAAGCTATGGCTACACCTTC	CASSQTQGATSSYGYTF
TRBV5-1	TRBD1	TRBJ1-3	TGCGCCAGCAGCTCTACAGGGGTCTCTGGAAACACCATATATTTT	CASSSTGVSGNTIYF
TRBV28	NA	TRBJ2-5	TGTGCCAGCACCCCTGTTGGTCGGGAGACCCAGTACTTC	CASTPVGRETQYF
TRBV5-1	TRBD1	TRBJ2-7	TGCGCCAGCAGCCCGCTCCGACAATCTGACAGGGGGCCCTACGAGCAGTACTTC	CASSPLRQSDRGPYEQYF
TRBV5-1	TRBD2	TRBJ2-1	TGCGCCAGCAGCTTGCAGGGACTAGCAGAGAATGAGCAGTTCTTC	CASSLQGLAENEQFF
TRBV11-2	NA	TRBJ1-2	TGTGCCAGCAGCGCTACAGGGATGGGCTATGGCTACACCTTC	CASSATGMGYGYTF
TRBV6-2/TRBV6-3	TRBD2	TRBJ2-7	TGTGCCAGCAGCTTTTTAGCGGGAGGGGGCTACGAGCAGTACTTC	CASSFLAGGGYEQYF
TRBV27	TRBD1	TRBJ2-7	TGTGCCAGCAGCCAAGGGACAGGGGGCGCGCAGTACTTC	CASSQGTGGAQYF